This TCR beta chain was documented in a study of blood T cell repertoires in COVID-19. Background on the study: Two negative PCRs, clearance, or symptom resolution had been documented for recovered Cohort 3 donors. Acute and convalescent COVID-19 samples came from the United States, Italy and Spain.

Trimming cost V 6 bases and J 6 bases, with 12 bases left between them. This CDR3 comprises 12 residues. Germline V CDR1 and CDR2: MNHEY, SMNVEV (reference sequence). Participants came from 24 US areas, aged roughly 18 to 100 years. Clones were read by immunoSEQ multiplex PCR, and TCRdb kept only the in-frame ones, dropping some. The sample includes approximately 360,000 clones, about 89% seen only once; the top ten take roughly 2%. The sequence was collected from a man aged 35 to 55 in a cohort exposed to, infected with or recovered from COVID-19 (not recorded which). V usage is TRBV27 and J usage is TRBJ2-7; D uncertain. Sample: PBMCs or T cells enriched from blood (not recorded which). In nucleotides, the CDR3 is TGTGCCAGCAGCTCAATATCGGGCGAGCAGTACTTC. It yields the protein CASSSISGEQYF.